The T cell receptor (beta chain) under discussion was sequenced for a study of preoperative IRX-2 immunotherapy in early breast cancer. Treatment denoted: preoperative locoregional IRX-2 cytokine immunotherapy. Preoperative locoregional IRX-2 cytokine immunotherapy was tested in the phase Ib source study. This CDR3 comprises 16 residues. Germline lookup yields CDR1 SGHNT and CDR2 YENEEA. V gave up 6 bases and J gave up 4 bases; unmatched junction bases: 7. Clones were read by immunoSEQ multiplex PCR, and TCRdb kept only the in-frame ones, dropping some. The table has tens of thousands of clones, 70% to 85% seen once.

The source is a human donor with breast cancer. This chain joins TRBV11-3 and TRBJ2-7; 15 bases line up with TRBD2. Collection of the sample occurred from a patient treated with IRX-2 immunotherapy. CDR3 sequence (DNA): TGTGCCAGCAGGCGGACTAGCGGGAGGGCCTCTTACGAGCAGTACTTC. As protein: CASRRTSGRASYEQYF.